This T cell receptor beta chain was recorded in a study of cytomegalovirus exposure and HLA in healthy donors. Trimming cost V 1 base and J 2 bases; bases outside gene matches: 3. Germline CDR1 reads SSHAT; CDR2 reads FNYEAQ (reference sequence). The CDR3 runs 15 residues. The PCR made use of 60 Vbeta and 13 Jbeta primers. Libraries were prepared by immunoSEQ multiplex PCR; TCRdb keeps only in-frame clonotypes and omits some of them. The sample lists 130,000 or so clones; around 8.5% were seen once. The TCR sequence derives from a man aged 35 to 55 in good health and CMV-seronegative. The rearrangement joins TRBV7-7 to TRBJ2-3; 7 nucleotides match TRBD1. Material: PBMCs. CDR3 sequence: CASSLGDRTTDTQYF. The CDR3 coding sequence is TGTGCCAGCAGCTTAGGGGACAGAACCACAGATACGCAGTATTTT.